The 27 T cell receptor beta chains in this list originate from one sample, sequenced in a study of T cells in localized non-small cell lung cancer. The table came from immunoSEQ multiplex PCR; TCRdb's copy has only in-frame clones and leaves some out. The data contain some 40,000 clones, roughly nine tenths of them seen just once; the ten biggest clones take up roughly 6.9%. The sequenced sample was peripheral blood, obtained before any cancer treatment. The receptors were gathered from a female donor older than 55 with stage I lung adenocarcinoma.

The chain uses TRBV27 and TRBJ2-5; D is perhaps TRBD1 (6 bases). The CDR3 is made up of 14 amino acids. The V end lost 2 bases, the J end lost 0 bases, and 7 bases lay between the germline ends. Looked up from germline, CDR1 is MNHEY and CDR2 is SMNVEV (reference sequence). This CDR3 is CASSLRGYQETQYF. In DNA, the CDR3 is TGTGCCAGCAGTTTAAGGGGGTACCAAGAGACCCAGTACTTC.

The chain has TRBV19 and TRBJ2-1, with 7 bases identical to TRBD2. With V trimmed by 4 bases and J by 4 bases, 7 bases remained unmatched. Germline V gene data show CDR1 as LNHDA and CDR2 as SQIVND (reference sequence). The CDR3 is made up of 15 amino acids. CDR3 nucleotide sequence: TGTGCCAGTAGTACCACAAGCGGGGAGTACAATGAGCAGTTCTTC. Protein sequence: CASSTTSGEYNEQFF.

The rearrangement links TRBV9 to TRBJ1-2; D not certain. Germline-derived CDR1 and CDR2 are SGDLS and YYNGEE. The CDR3 has 15 amino acids. The ends were cut back, 3 bases at V and 4 bases at J, with 16 bases in the middle. The CDR3 sequence: CASSAHQTNPYGYTF. In DNA, the CDR3 is TGTGCCAGCAGCGCACACCAGACCAATCCCTATGGCTACACCTTC.

The V call is TRBV18, the J call TRBJ1-2; TRBD1 matches 9 bases. There are 14 residues in the CDR3. Per germline, CDR1 KGHSH and CDR2 LQKENI. The V and J ends lost 3 bases and 5 bases, in that order; junction bases with no gene match: 4. The CDR3 is CASSPNDRGYGYTF. In DNA, the CDR3 is TGTGCCAGCTCACCTAACGACAGGGGGTATGGCTACACCTTC.

V gene TRBV7-3 combines with J gene TRBJ2-2; D gene uncertain. CDR3 size: 13 residues. CDR1 and CDR2 from the germline V gene are SGHTA and FQGTGA. Trimming pared 5 bases from V and 2 bases from J, leaving 6 bases between. The CDR3 DNA reads as TGTGCCAGCAGCCCGGACAACACCGGGGAGCTGTTTTTT. As protein: CASSPDNTGELFF. The full variable domain, with the rest looked up from reference TRBV7-3 and TRBJ2-2, is GAGVSQTPSNKVTEKGKYVELRCDPISGHTALYWYRQSLGQGPEFLIYFQGTGAADDSGLPNDRFFAVRPEGSVSTLKIQRTERGDSAVYLCASSPDNTGELFFGEGSRLTVL.

The CDR3 sequence: CASSLRDRVPYGYTF. CDR3 nucleotides: TGTGCCAGCAGTTTAAGGGACAGGGTCCCCTATGGCTACACCTTC. The V gene is TRBV27, the J gene TRBJ1-2; 9 positions agree with TRBD1. CDR3 length: 15 amino acids. V was pared by 2 bases and J by 4 bases, with 5 bases of the junction left unmatched. From germline, CDR1 is MNHEY and CDR2 SMNVEV (reference sequence).

CDR3 sequence reads: CASSPQRGGPTGELFF. The CDR3 nucleotides read TGTGCCAGCAGCCCGCAGCGGGGGGGCCCCACCGGGGAGCTGTTTTTT. This sequence joins TRBV7-3 and TRBJ2-2; 10 bases line up with TRBD2. Germline-derived CDR1 and CDR2 are SGHTA and FQGTGA. J lost 4 bases, V lost 5 bases, and 7 bases had no gene match. The CDR3 extends over 16 amino acids.

The J gene is TRBJ1-1, the V gene TRBV6-5, with 9 bases that match TRBD1. The CDR3 is 16 amino acids. Germline loops: CDR1 MNHEY, CDR2 SVGAGI. Trimming cost V 4 bases and J 6 bases; bases outside gene matches: 12. CDR3 sequence: CASSSVPGQGIAEAFF. CDR3 in DNA: TGTGCCAGCAGTTCTGTCCCGGGACAGGGAATCGCTGAAGCTTTCTTT.

V gene TRBV6-6 combines with J gene TRBJ1-1, with D maybe TRBD1 (5 bases). Trimming cost V 2 bases and J 3 bases, with 7 bases left between them. Germline V gene lookup returns CDR1 MNHNY and CDR2 SVGAGI (reference sequence). The CDR3 is made up of 13 amino acids. CDR3 protein: CASSYGGHTEAFF. Written as DNA, the CDR3 is TGTGCCAGCAGTTACGGGGGACACACTGAAGCTTTCTTT.

V and J are TRBV5-5 and TRBJ1-1; no firm D call. The V end was cut by 4 bases, the J end by 5 bases, with 18 bases between. CDR3 length: 15 residues. CDR1 and CDR2 from the germline V gene are SGHKS and YYEKEE (reference sequence). CDR3 sequence: CASSHSAGLWTEAFF. The CDR3, as DNA: TGTGCCAGCAGCCACTCGGCGGGGTTATGGACTGAAGCTTTCTTT.

V and J are TRBV27 and TRBJ2-7; D possibly corresponds to TRBD2 (6 bases). Trimming left V 4 bases short and J 2 bases short, with 9 bases between. The CDR3 extends over 13 amino acids. Per the germline V gene, CDR1 is MNHEY and CDR2 is SMNVEV (reference sequence). The CDR3: CASSYSGPYEQYF. CDR3 coding DNA: TGTGCCAGCAGTTACAGCGGGCCCTACGAGCAGTACTTC.

The rearrangement links TRBV19 to TRBJ1-5; D uncertain. Germline V gene data show CDR1 as LNHDA and CDR2 as SQIVND (reference sequence). Trimming took off 3 bases at V and 3 bases at J, with 9 bases between the two ends. This CDR3 has 14 residues. CDR3 coding DNA: TGTGCCAGTAGTATGGTGGAGGTCAATCAGCCCCAGCATTTT. It specifies CASSMVEVNQPQHF.

The J gene is TRBJ1-2, the V gene TRBV6-6, with D perhaps TRBD1 (5 bases). CDR3 length equals 12 residues. The germline gives CDR1 MNHNY, CDR2 SVGAGI (reference sequence). With 7 bases removed from V and 7 bases from J, the gap between germline ends came to 13 bases. The CDR3 region has the DNA TGTGCCAGCACCCCGGGCGGGGGTGGCTACACCTTC. Protein sequence: CASTPGGGGYTF.

The rearrangement links TRBV7-2 to TRBJ1-1, with 8 bases that match TRBD1. There are 17 residues in the CDR3. The J segment lost 9 bases and the V segment lost 4 bases, leaving 19 bases of the junction unmatched. CDR1 SGHTA and CDR2 FQGNSA come from the germline V gene. DNA of the CDR3: TGTGCCAGCAGCTCCGATAGGACAGGGAGACCCACCCTACAAGCTTTCTTT. This translates into CASSSDRTGRPTLQAFF.

This clone was detected only once. The chain joins TRBV7-9 to TRBJ2-1; no firm D call. This CDR3 contains 15 residues. Trimming removed 5 bases from V and 5 bases from J, with 16 bases in between. Looked up from germline, CDR1 is SEHNR and CDR2 is FQNEAQ (reference sequence). The CDR3 region has the DNA TGTGCCAGCAGCCTGGAGATCGATCCCGACAATGAGCAGTTCTTC. As protein: CASSLEIDPDNEQFF.

This rearrangement joins TRBV11-2 to TRBJ2-2; D uncertain. The CDR3 runs 14 residues. CDR1 SGHAT and CDR2 FQNNGV come from the germline V gene. Trimming pared 0 bases from V and 5 bases from J, leaving 7 bases between. This CDR3 reads CASSLDPATGELFF. In DNA, the CDR3 is TGTGCCAGCAGCTTAGACCCGGCAACCGGGGAGCTGTTTTTT.

The chain has TRBV28 and TRBJ2-2; perhaps TRBD1 as D (7 bases). This CDR3 is built from 17 residues. Per germline, CDR1 MDHEN and CDR2 SYDVKM. V lost 6 bases, J lost 4 bases, and 21 bases lay in between. The CDR3: CASRPKGAGYPTGELFF. The CDR3 coding sequence is TGTGCCAGCAGACCCAAGGGGGCGGGGTATCCCACCGGGGAGCTGTTTTTT.

The chain employs TRBV4-1 and TRBJ2-2, with D unresolved. With 1 base removed from V and 0 bases from J, the gap between germline ends came to 9 bases. Per the germline V gene, CDR1 is MGHRA and CDR2 is YSYEKL. CDR3 size: 16 residues. The CDR3 reads CASSQVGRTNTGELFF. The CDR3, as DNA: TGCGCCAGCAGCCAAGTAGGCAGGACGAACACCGGGGAGCTGTTTTTT.

V is TRBV14 and J is TRBJ2-3, with 8 nucleotides matching TRBD1. The CDR3 is made up of 15 amino acids. The junction had 9 bases not matched to a gene; V was cut back by 5 bases and J by 5 bases. CDR1 SGHDN and CDR2 FVKESK come from the germline V gene. Here the CDR3 reads CASSKWTGLEDTQYF. CDR3 DNA sequence: TGTGCCAGCAGCAAATGGACAGGGTTGGAAGATACGCAGTATTTT.

This clone was picked up one time. The chain employs TRBV11-2 and TRBJ1-1; D is uncertain. This CDR3 spans 17 amino acids. With 1 base removed from V and 1 base from J, the gap between germline ends came to 16 bases. Germline CDR1 SGHAT, CDR2 FQNNGV. CDR3 DNA sequence: TGTGCCAGCAGCTTAGCTACGTCGCGGGCGCCGAACACTGAAGCTTTCTTT. Translated: CASSLATSRAPNTEAFF. The complete variable domain, with remaining parts taken from reference TRBV11-2 and TRBJ1-1, reads EAGVAQSPRYKIIEKRQSVAFWCNPISGHATLYWYQQILGQGPKLLIQFQNNGVVDDSQLPKDRFSAERLKGVDSTLKIQPAKLEDSAVYLCASSLATSRAPNTEAFFGQGTRLTVV.

Comments on this clone: One end of the junction does not line up with germline, which may come from a read error. V gene TRBV7-3 combines with J gene TRBJ2-7; D uncertain. Per germline, CDR1 SGHTA and CDR2 FQGTGA. The CDR3 is made up of 13 amino acids. CDR3 nucleotides: TGTGCCAGCAGCCTAACAGAGACCTACGAGCAGTACTTC. This translates into CASSLTETYEQYF.

The rearrangement uses TRBV2 and TRBJ2-5; D could derive from TRBD1 or TRBD2 (5 bases each). V gave up 4 bases and J gave up 2 bases, with 11 bases separating them. The CDR3 consists of 14 residues. CDR1 SNHLY and CDR2 FYNNEI come from the germline V gene. For the CDR3, the DNA is TGTGCCAGCAGTGTGCTGGGGGTACAAGAGACCCAGTACTTC. Translation: CASSVLGVQETQYF. The whole variable domain, remainder taken from reference TRBV2 and TRBJ2-5, is EPEVTQTPSHQVTQMGQEVILRCVPISNHLYFYWYRQILGQKVEFLVSFYNNEISEKSEIFDDQFSVERPDGSNFTLKIRSTKLEDSAMYFCASSVLGVQETQYFGPGTRLLVL.

The V and J genes are TRBV28 and TRBJ1-3, with D perhaps TRBD1 (5 bases). This CDR3 has 16 amino acids. Germline V gene lookup returns CDR1 MDHEN and CDR2 SYDVKM. The germline V and J ends were trimmed by 4 bases and 1 base, with 14 bases remaining between them. CDR3 nucleotides: TGTGCCAGCAGTTCACCCGGGGGGATATCTGGAAACACCATATATTTT. It yields the protein CASSSPGGISGNTIYF.

This sequence joins TRBV28 and TRBJ1-4; no firm D call. The germline gives CDR1 MDHEN, CDR2 SYDVKM. CDR3 size: 12 residues. Trimming shortened V by 2 bases and J by 12 bases, and 10 bases separated the two germline ends. The CDR3 protein is CASSLEGRELFF. The CDR3 DNA follows: TGTGCCAGCAGTTTAGAGGGTAGGGAACTGTTTTTT. Drawing the rest from reference TRBV28 and TRBJ1-4, the complete variable domain is DVKVTQSSRYLVKRTGEKVFLECVQDMDHENMFWYRQDPGLGLRLIYFSYDVKMKEKGDIPEGYSVSREKKERFSLILESASTNQTSMYLCASSLEGRELFFGSGTQLSVL.

V and J are TRBV19 and TRBJ2-1; TRBD1 matches at 9 bases. In germline, CDR1 is LNHDA, CDR2 SQIVND (reference sequence). V gave up 9 bases and J gave up 8 bases; unmatched junction bases: 20. There are 17 residues in the CDR3. The CDR3 nucleotides are TGTGCCAGCAGCCACACATTATTGACAGGGGGGGTCCATGAGCAGTTCTTC. This sequence encodes CASSHTLLTGGVHEQFF.

The chain is built from TRBV6-1 and TRBJ2-5; 8 nucleotides line up with TRBD1. CDR3 length: 15 amino acids. V lost 4 bases to trimming and J lost 5 bases; unmatched junction nucleotides: 9. Germline assignment: CDR1 MNHNS and CDR2 SASEGT. For the CDR3, the DNA is TGTGCCAGCAGTGTTTCAGGGGGCGTTTGGGAGACCCAGTACTTC. This sequence encodes CASSVSGGVWETQYF.

The chain carries TRBV14 and TRBJ1-4; maybe TRBD1 (5 bases). The CDR3 consists of 15 residues. Germline assignment: CDR1 SGHDN and CDR2 FVKESK. V was cut by 1 base and J by 6 bases, with 12 bases left in between. CDR3 in DNA: TGTGCCAGCAGCCAAGGGGGCGGAGGGTATGAAAAACTGTTTTTT. It translates to CASSQGGGGYEKLFF.